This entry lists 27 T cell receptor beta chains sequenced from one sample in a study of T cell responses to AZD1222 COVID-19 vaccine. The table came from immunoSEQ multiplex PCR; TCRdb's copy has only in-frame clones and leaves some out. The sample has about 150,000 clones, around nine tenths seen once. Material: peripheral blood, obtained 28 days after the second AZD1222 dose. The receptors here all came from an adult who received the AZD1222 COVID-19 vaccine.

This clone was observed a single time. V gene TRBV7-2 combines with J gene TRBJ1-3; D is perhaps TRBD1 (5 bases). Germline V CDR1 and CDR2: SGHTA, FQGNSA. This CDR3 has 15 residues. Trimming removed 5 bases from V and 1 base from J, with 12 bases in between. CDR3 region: CASSLDGGSGNTIYF. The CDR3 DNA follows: TGTGCCAGCAGCCTCGACGGGGGTTCTGGAAACACCATATATTTT.

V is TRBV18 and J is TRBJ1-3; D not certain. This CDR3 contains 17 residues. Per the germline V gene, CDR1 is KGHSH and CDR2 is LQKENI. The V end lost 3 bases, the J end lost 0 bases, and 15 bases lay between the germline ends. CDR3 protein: CASSPTPGRSSGNTIYF. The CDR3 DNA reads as TGTGCCAGCTCACCCACTCCTGGACGGAGCTCTGGAAACACCATATATTTT.

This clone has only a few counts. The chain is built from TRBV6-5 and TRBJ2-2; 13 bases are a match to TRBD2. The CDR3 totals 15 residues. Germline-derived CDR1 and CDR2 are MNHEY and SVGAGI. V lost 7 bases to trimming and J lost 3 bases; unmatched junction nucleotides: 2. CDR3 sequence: CASIGLAGDTGELFF. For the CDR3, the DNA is TGTGCCAGCATCGGACTAGCGGGAGACACCGGGGAGCTGTTTTTT.

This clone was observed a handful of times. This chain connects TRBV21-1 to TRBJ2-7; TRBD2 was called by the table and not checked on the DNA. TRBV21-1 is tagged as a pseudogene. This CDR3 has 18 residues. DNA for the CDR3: TGTGCCAGCAGCAAAGACGTGACTAGCGGGAGCTGGGGCTACGAGCAGTACTTC. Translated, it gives CASSKDVTSGSWGYEQYF.

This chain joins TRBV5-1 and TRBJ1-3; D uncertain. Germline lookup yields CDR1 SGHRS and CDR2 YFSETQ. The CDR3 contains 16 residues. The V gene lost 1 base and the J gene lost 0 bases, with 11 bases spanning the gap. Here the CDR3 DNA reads TGCGCCAGCAGCTTGTACGAGCAGGTCTCTGGAAACACCATATATTTT. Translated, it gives CASSLYEQVSGNTIYF.

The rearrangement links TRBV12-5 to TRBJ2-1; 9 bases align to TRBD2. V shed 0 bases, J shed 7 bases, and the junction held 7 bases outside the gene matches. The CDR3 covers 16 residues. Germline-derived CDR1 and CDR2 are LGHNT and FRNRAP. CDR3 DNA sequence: TGTGCTAGTGGTTTGGTACACTCGCTAGCGGGGAATGAGCAGTTCTTC. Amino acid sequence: CASGLVHSLAGNEQFF.

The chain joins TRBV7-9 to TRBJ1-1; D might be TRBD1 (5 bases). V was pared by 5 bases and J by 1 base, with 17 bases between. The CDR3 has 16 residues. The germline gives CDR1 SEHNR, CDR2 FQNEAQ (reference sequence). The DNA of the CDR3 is TGTGCCAGCAGCCACCCCCCGGGGAGGGGGAACACTGAAGCTTTCTTT. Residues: CASSHPPGRGNTEAFF.

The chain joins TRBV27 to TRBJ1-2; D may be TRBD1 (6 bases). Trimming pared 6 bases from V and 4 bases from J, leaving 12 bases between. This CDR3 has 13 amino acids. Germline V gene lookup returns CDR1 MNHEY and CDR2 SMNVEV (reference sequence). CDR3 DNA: TGTGCCAGCAGCCTGGACAGAAGCTATGGCTACACCTTC. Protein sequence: CASSLDRSYGYTF.

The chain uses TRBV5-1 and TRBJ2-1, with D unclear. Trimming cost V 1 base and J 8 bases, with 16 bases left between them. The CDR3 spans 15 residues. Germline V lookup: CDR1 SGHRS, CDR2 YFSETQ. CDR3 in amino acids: CASSLTGQAAHEQFF. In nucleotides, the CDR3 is TGCGCCAGCAGCTTGACGGGCCAAGCAGCACATGAGCAGTTCTTC.

The DNA of the CDR3 is TGTGCCTGGAGTTTGGACATTTCTTCACCCCTCCACTTT. Its protein is CAWSLDISSPLHF. This rearrangement joins TRBV30 to TRBJ1-6; perhaps TRBD1 as D (5 bases). CDR3 size: 13 residues. Germline CDR1 is GTSNPN and CDR2 is SVGIG (reference sequence). V was clipped by 2 bases and J by 9 bases, with 11 bases between them.

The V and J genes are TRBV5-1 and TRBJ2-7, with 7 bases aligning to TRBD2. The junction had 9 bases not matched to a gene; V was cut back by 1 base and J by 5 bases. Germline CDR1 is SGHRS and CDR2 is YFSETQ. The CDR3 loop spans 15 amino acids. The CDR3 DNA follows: TGCGCCAGCAGCTTGTCCCCTACTAGCGTCCACGAGCAGTACTTC. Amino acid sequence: CASSLSPTSVHEQYF.

The CDR3 DNA reads as TGTGCCAGCCCCGGGAGGGCCACTGAAGCTTTCTTT. It is translated as CASPGRATEAFF. The chain carries TRBV2 and TRBJ1-1; D unresolved. The CDR3 contains 12 residues. CDR1 and CDR2 (germline): SNHLY, FYNNEI. Trimming took off 8 bases at V and 4 bases at J, with 11 bases between the two ends.

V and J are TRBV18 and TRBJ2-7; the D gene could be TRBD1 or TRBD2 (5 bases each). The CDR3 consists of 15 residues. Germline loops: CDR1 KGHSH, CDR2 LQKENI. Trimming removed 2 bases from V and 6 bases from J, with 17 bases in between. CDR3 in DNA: TGTGCCAGCTCACCAAGGGACGGGGTGCTCGGCGAGCAGTACTTC. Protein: CASSPRDGVLGEQYF. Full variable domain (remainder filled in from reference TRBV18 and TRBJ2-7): NAGVMQNPRHLVRRRGQEARLRCSPMKGHSHVYWYRQLPEEGLKFMVYLQKENIIDESGMPKERFSAEFPKEGPSILRIQQVVRGDSAAYFCASSPRDGVLGEQYFGPGTRLTVT.

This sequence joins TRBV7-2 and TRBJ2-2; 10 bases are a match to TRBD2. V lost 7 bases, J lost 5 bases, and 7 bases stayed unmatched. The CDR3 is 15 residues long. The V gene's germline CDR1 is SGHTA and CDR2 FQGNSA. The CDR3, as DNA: TGTGCCAGCACCCCCGGGACTAGCGAAACCGGGGAGCTGTTTTTT. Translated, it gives CASTPGTSETGELFF.

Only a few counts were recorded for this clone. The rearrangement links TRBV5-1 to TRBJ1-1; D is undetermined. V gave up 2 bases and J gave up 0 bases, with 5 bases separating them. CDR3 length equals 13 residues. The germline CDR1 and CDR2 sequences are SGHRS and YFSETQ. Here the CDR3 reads CASSLWMNTEAFF. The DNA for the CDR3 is TGCGCCAGCAGCTTATGGATGAACACTGAAGCTTTCTTT.

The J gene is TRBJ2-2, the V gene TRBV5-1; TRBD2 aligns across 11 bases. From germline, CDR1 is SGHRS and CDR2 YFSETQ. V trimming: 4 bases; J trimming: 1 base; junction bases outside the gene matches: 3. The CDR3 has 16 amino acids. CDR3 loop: CASSTGTSGNTGELFF. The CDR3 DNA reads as TGCGCCAGCAGCACCGGGACTAGCGGGAACACCGGGGAGCTGTTTTTT.

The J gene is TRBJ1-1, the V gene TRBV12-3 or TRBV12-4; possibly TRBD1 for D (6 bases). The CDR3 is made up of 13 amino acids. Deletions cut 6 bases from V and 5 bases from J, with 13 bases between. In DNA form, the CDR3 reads TGTGCCAGCAGCCCCTTAGGGGGAACTGAAGCTTTCTTT. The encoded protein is CASSPLGGTEAFF.

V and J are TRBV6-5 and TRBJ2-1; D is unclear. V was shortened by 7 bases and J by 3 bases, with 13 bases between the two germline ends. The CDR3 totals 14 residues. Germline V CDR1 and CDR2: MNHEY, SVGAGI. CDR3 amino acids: CASNPRANYNEQFF. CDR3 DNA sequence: TGTGCCAGCAATCCCAGAGCTAACTACAATGAGCAGTTCTTC.

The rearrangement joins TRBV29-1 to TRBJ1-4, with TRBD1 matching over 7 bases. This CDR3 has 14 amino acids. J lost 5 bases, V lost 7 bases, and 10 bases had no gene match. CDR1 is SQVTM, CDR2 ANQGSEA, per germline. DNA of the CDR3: TGCAGCGCTTTCTCAGGGGGAGGGAATGAAAAACTGTTTTTT. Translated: CSAFSGGGNEKLFF.

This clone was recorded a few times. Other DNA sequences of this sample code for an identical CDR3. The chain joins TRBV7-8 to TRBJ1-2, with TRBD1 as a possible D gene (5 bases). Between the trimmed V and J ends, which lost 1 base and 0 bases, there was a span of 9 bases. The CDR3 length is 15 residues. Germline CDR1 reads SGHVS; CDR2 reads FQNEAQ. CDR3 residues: CASSLVGGSNYGYTF. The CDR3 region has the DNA TGTGCCAGCAGCTTAGTTGGGGGGTCTAACTATGGCTACACCTTC.

The CDR3 region has the DNA TGCGCCAGCAGCCCCGGCGGCGGGGAGGCGCTTTCCTATGGCTACACCTTC. Amino acid sequence: CASSPGGGEALSYGYTF. The V gene is TRBV5-1, the J gene TRBJ1-2, with unresolved D. Trimming stripped 4 bases from V and 4 bases from J, with 23 bases between. Germline V gene sequence: CDR1 SGHRS, CDR2 YFSETQ. This CDR3 contains 17 residues.

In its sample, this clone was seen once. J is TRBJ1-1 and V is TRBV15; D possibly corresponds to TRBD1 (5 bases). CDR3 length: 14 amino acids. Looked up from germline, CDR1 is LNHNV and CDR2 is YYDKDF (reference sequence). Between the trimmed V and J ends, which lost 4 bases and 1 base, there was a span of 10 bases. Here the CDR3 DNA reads TGTGCCACCAGCATGACAGTCCAGAACACTGAAGCTTTCTTT. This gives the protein CATSMTVQNTEAFF.

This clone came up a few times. The CDR3 nucleotides read TGTGCCAGCAGCTTGTCGAGGGGCAGCTATGGCTACACCTTC. It translates to CASSLSRGSYGYTF. The chain joins TRBV5-5 to TRBJ1-2; D may be TRBD1 (5 bases). Deletions cut 1 base from V and 4 bases from J, with 11 bases between. This CDR3 comprises 14 residues. Per germline, CDR1 SGHKS and CDR2 YYEKEE (reference sequence).

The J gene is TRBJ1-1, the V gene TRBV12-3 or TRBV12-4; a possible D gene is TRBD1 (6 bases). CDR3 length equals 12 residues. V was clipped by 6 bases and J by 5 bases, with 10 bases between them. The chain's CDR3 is CASRTGWTEAFF. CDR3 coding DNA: TGTGCCAGCAGGACAGGTTGGACTGAAGCTTTCTTT.

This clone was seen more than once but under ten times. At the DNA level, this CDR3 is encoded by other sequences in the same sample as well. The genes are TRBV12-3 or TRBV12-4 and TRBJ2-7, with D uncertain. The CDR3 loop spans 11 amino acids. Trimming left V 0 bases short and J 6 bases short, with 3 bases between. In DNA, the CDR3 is TGTGCCAGCAGTTTAGCTGGCGAGCAGTACTTC. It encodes CASSLAGEQYF.

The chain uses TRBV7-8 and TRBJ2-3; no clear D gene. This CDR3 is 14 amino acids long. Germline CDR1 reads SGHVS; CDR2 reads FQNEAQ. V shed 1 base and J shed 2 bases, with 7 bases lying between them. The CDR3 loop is CASSLGLFTDTQYF. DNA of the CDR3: TGTGCCAGCAGCTTAGGGCTTTTCACAGATACGCAGTATTTT.

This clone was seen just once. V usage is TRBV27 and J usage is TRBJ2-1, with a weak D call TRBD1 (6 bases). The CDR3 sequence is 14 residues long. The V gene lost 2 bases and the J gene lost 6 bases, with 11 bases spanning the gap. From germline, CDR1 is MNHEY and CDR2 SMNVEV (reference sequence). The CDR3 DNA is TGTGCCAGCAGTTTAGGGGGCGCCTTCAATGAGCAGTTCTTC. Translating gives CASSLGGAFNEQFF.